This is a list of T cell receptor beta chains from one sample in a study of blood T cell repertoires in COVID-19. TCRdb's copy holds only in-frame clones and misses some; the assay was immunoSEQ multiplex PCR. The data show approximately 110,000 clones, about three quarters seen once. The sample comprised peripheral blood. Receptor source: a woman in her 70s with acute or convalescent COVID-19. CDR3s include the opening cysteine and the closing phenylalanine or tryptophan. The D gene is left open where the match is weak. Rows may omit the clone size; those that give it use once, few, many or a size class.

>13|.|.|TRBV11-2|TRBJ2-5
CASRWTGGETQYF
TGTGCCAGCAGGTGGACAGGAGGGGAGACCCAGTACTTC
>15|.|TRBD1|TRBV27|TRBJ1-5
CASSLGTVANQPQHF
TGTGCCAGCAGTTTAGGGACAGTAGCCAATCAGCCCCAGCATTTT
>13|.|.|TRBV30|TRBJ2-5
CAWSVEERTTQYF
TGTGCCTGGAGTGTTGAGGAGAGAACGACCCAGTACTTC
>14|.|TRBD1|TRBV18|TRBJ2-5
CASSPGTGVETQYF
TGTGCCAGCTCACCCGGGACAGGTGTGGAGACCCAGTACTTC
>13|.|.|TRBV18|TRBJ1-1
CASSPSAAREAFF
TGTGCCAGCTCACCCTCTGCTGCGCGTGAAGCTTTCTTT
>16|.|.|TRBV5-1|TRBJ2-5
CASSPNTRGGAETQYF
TGCGCCAGCAGCCCCAATACAAGAGGGGGAGCGGAGACCCAGTACTTC
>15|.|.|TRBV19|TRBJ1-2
CATQRLLGRNYGYTF
TGTGCCACCCAAAGGTTGTTGGGGAGGAACTATGGCTACACCTTC
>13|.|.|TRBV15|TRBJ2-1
CATSAYFYNEQFF
TGTGCCACCAGCGCCTATTTCTACAATGAGCAGTTCTTC
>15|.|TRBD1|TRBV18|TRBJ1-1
CASSPPGTGNTEAFF
TGTGCCAGCTCACCTCCCGGGACAGGGAACACTGAAGCTTTCTTT
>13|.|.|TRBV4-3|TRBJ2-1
CASSQEADREQFF
TGCGCCAGCAGCCAAGAGGCGGATCGTGAGCAGTTCTTC
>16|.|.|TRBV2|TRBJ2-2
CASSALTGLSTGELFF
TGTGCCAGCAGTGCCTTAACAGGGCTGAGCACCGGGGAGCTGTTTTTT
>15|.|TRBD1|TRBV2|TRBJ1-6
CASSEFGTGNSPLHF
TGTGCCAGCAGTGAATTTGGGACAGGGAATTCACCCCTCCACTTT
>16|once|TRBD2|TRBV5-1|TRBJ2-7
CARLCGGGGRGGQQYF
TGCGCCCGCTTGTGCGGTGGGGGGGGCCGGGGGGGGCAGCAGTACTTC
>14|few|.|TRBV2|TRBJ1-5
CASSVGRGMQPQHF
TGTGCCAGCAGTGTTGGGAGGGGGATGCAGCCCCAGCATTTT
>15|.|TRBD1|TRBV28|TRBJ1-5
CASSTDDRDNQPQHF
TGTGCCAGCAGCACCGACGACAGGGACAATCAGCCCCAGCATTTT
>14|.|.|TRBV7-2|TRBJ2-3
CASSPSGGRDTQYF
TGTGCCAGCAGCCCGAGCGGTGGGAGAGATACGCAGTATTTT
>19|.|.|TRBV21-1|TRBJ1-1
CASSHRPAGRPLMNTEAFF
TGTGCCAGCAGCCACCGGCCGGCGGGACGGCCACTAATGAACACTGAAGCTTTCTTT
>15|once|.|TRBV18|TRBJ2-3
CASSPGQTGTDTQYF
TGTGCCAGCTCACCAGGACAGACTGGCACAGATACGCAGTATTTT
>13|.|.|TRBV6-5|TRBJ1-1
CASRRRENTEAFF
TGTGCCAGCAGGCGACGGGAGAACACTGAAGCTTTCTTT
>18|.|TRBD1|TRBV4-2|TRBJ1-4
CASSQDPRGGDEMWKLFF
TGTGCCAGCAGCCAAGACCCGCGAGGGGGCGACGAAATGTGGAAACTGTTTTTT
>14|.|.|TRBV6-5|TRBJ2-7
CASSPTGTPYEQYF
TGTGCCAGCAGCCCAACCGGGACTCCCTACGAGCAGTACTTC